Each of the 24 T cell receptor beta chains below was sequenced from the same sample in a study of control samples from healthy donors and cancer patients. Clones were read by immunoSEQ multiplex PCR, and TCRdb kept only the in-frame ones, dropping some. The data hold some 95,000 clones, with about four fifths observed a single time. Sequenced material: blood. The receptor set was obtained from a woman aged 25-40 years in good health.

The rearrangement links TRBV5-4 to TRBJ1-6; no clear D gene. The CDR3 is 14 residues long. V was shortened by 5 bases and J by 4 bases, with 10 bases between the two germline ends. In germline, CDR1 is SGHNT, CDR2 YYREEE (reference sequence). CDR3 in amino acids: CASSNSQYNSPLHF. DNA of the CDR3: TGTGCCAGCAGTAACAGCCAATATAATTCACCCCTCCACTTT.

The rearrangement links TRBV9 to TRBJ2-5, with D maybe TRBD1 (5 bases). CDR3 length equals 13 residues. The V gene lost 0 bases and the J gene lost 5 bases, with 8 bases spanning the gap. Germline loops: CDR1 SGDLS, CDR2 YYNGEE. The CDR3, as DNA: TGTGCCAGCAGCGTAGGGGGCAGGGAGACCCAGTACTTC. It translates to CASSVGGRETQYF.

The V call is TRBV24-1, the J call TRBJ1-1; tentative D call: TRBD1 (6 bases). V dropped 9 bases and J dropped 4 bases, with 17 bases sitting between them. This CDR3 is built from 14 residues. Germline V gene data show CDR1 as KGHDR and CDR2 as SFDVKD. CDR3: CATRGAGFGTEAFF. The CDR3 DNA is TGTGCCACCCGGGGGGCAGGATTCGGCACTGAAGCTTTCTTT.

This chain uses TRBV6-6 with TRBJ1-2; TRBD1 aligns across 8 bases. Germline CDR1 is MNHNY and CDR2 is SVGAGI (reference sequence). Trimming cost V 6 bases and J 6 bases; bases outside gene matches: 3. The CDR3 length is 12 residues. The CDR3 DNA follows: TGTGCCAGCAGCAGACAGGGGAATGGCTACACCTTC. Translated, it gives CASSRQGNGYTF.

The chain recombines TRBV30 with TRBJ1-2, with no clear D. The CDR3 runs to 14 residues. V shed 3 bases and J shed 0 bases, with 11 bases lying between them. Germline V gene sequence: CDR1 GTSNPN, CDR2 SVGIG (reference sequence). The CDR3 region is CAWRMKGTNYGYTF. CDR3 nucleotides: TGTGCCTGGAGGATGAAGGGCACTAACTATGGCTACACCTTC.

The rearrangement uses TRBV9 and TRBJ1-1, with D hard to call. The germline V and J ends were trimmed by 4 bases and 4 bases, with 14 bases remaining between them. This CDR3 has 14 residues. Germline values: CDR1 SGDLS, CDR2 YYNGEE. CDR3 nucleotide sequence: TGTGCCAGCAGCTCCCCTGGGGTTGGCACTGAAGCTTTCTTT. This encodes CASSSPGVGTEAFF.

The chain combines TRBV7-2 with TRBJ1-1; D ambiguous. The germline gives CDR1 SGHTA, CDR2 FQGNSA. V was cut by 1 base and J by 1 base, with 7 bases left in between. The CDR3 has 14 residues. The CDR3 DNA follows: TGTGCCAGCAGCTTAGACGGCGGGAACACTGAAGCTTTCTTT. Protein sequence: CASSLDGGNTEAFF.

This clone was detected a few times. V is TRBV14 and J is TRBJ1-4; TRBD1 aligns across 8 bases. J lost 13 bases, V lost 1 base, and 5 bases had no gene match. CDR3 length: 13 residues. CDR1 and CDR2 (germline): SGHDN, FVKESK. The CDR3 sequence: CASSQGTGRPLFF. The CDR3, as DNA: TGTGCCAGCAGCCAAGGGACAGGGCGGCCACTGTTTTTT. The variable domain in full, completed from reference TRBV14 and TRBJ1-4, reads EAGVTQFPSHSVIEKGQTVTLRCDPISGHDNLYWYRRVMGKEIKFLLHFVKESKQDESGMPNNRFLAERTGGTYSTLKVQPAELEDSGVYFCASSQGTGRPLFFGSGTQLSVL.

This chain links TRBV5-6 with TRBJ2-6; D remains unclear. Trimming shortened V by 5 bases and J by 1 base, and 13 bases separated the two germline ends. Germline CDR1 is SGHDT and CDR2 is YYEEEE. CDR3 size: 16 residues. This chain's CDR3 is CASSYGPTSGANVLTF. DNA for the CDR3: TGTGCCAGCAGTTACGGTCCAACGTCTGGGGCCAACGTCCTGACTTTC.

V and J are TRBV7-2 and TRBJ2-5; TRBD2 matches 10 bases. V was clipped by 6 bases and J by 5 bases; unmatched bases: 6. CDR3 size: 14 residues. Germline V CDR1 and CDR2: SGHTA, FQGNSA. The CDR3, as DNA: TGTGCCAGCAGGAAAGGACTAGCGGCGGAGACCCAGTACTTC. It translates to CASRKGLAAETQYF.

The rearrangement joins TRBV7-3 to TRBJ2-3, with 9 bases fitting TRBD1. Germline V lookup: CDR1 SGHTA, CDR2 FQGTGA. This CDR3 spans 18 amino acids. V shed 2 bases and J 5 bases; nucleotides not matched to a gene: 14. CDR3 amino acids: CASSLGFVGDREKDTQYF. The CDR3 DNA is TGTGCCAGCAGCTTAGGATTTGTAGGGGACAGGGAAAAAGATACGCAGTATTTT.

This sequence joins TRBV19 and TRBJ1-5, with unresolved D. V was pared by 1 base and J by 4 bases, with 5 bases between. Germline V gene lookup returns CDR1 LNHDA and CDR2 SQIVND (reference sequence). This CDR3 has 13 residues. The CDR3 here is CASSIGENQPQHF. DNA of the CDR3: TGTGCCAGTAGTATAGGGGAGAATCAGCCCCAGCATTTT.

V gene TRBV15 combines with J gene TRBJ2-1, with 10 positions matching TRBD1. V was pared by 5 bases and J by 4 bases, with 5 bases of the junction left unmatched. Germline V gene lookup returns CDR1 LNHNV and CDR2 YYDKDF (reference sequence). The CDR3 extends over 15 amino acids. CDR3 sequence: CATSGPGQGYNEQFF. The DNA of the CDR3 is TGTGCCACCAGCGGTCCGGGACAGGGGTACAATGAGCAGTTCTTC.

The V and J genes are TRBV30 and TRBJ1-4; tentative D call: TRBD1 (5 bases). Germline loops: CDR1 GTSNPN, CDR2 SVGIG (reference sequence). Deletions cut 3 bases from V and 8 bases from J, with 13 bases between. The CDR3 loop spans 13 amino acids. CDR3 in amino acids: CAWSPGIREKLFF. In DNA form, the CDR3 reads TGTGCCTGGAGCCCAGGGATACGGGAAAAACTGTTTTTT.

The V gene is TRBV12-3 or TRBV12-4, the J gene TRBJ1-1, with TRBD1 matching over 7 bases. Trimming at V came to 8 bases and at J to 3 bases, leaving 6 bases not matched to a gene. The CDR3 totals 13 residues. CDR3 loop: CASRGQGDTEAFF. The CDR3, as DNA: TGTGCCAGCCGAGGGCAGGGGGACACTGAAGCTTTCTTT.

Turning to this clone: This CDR3 is also generated by other DNA sequences in the sample. This sequence joins TRBV6-1 and TRBJ1-5; D unclear. This CDR3 is built from 12 residues. In germline, CDR1 is MNHNS, CDR2 SASEGT. The germline V and J ends were trimmed by 2 bases and 7 bases, with 6 bases remaining between them. The chain's CDR3 is CASSELGQPQHF. Written as DNA, the CDR3 is TGTGCCAGCAGTGAACTGGGACAGCCCCAGCATTTT.

The chain employs TRBV7-9 and TRBJ1-2; D ambiguous. The CDR3 runs to 18 residues. Germline V CDR1 and CDR2: SEHNR, FQNEAQ (reference sequence). V was cut by 1 base and J by 2 bases, with 20 bases left in between. The CDR3 is CASSLGASVGAGNYGYTF. The CDR3 DNA reads as TGTGCCAGCAGCTTAGGGGCTTCGGTGGGCGCGGGGAACTATGGCTACACCTTC.

Written as DNA, the CDR3 is TGTGCCAGCAGTTACAGGGACAGCACAGATACGCAGTATTTT. Encoded protein: CASSYRDSTDTQYF. The chain carries TRBV6-2 or TRBV6-3 and TRBJ2-3; possibly TRBD1 or TRBD2 for D (5 bases each). Germline CDR1 MNHEY, CDR2 SVGEGT. V lost 2 bases to trimming and J lost 0 bases, with 6 bases between them. This CDR3 comprises 14 residues.

The rearrangement uses TRBV4-2 and TRBJ1-1; the match to TRBD1 covers 8 bases. Per germline, CDR1 LGHNA and CDR2 YNFKEQ. This CDR3 comprises 15 residues. V was pared by 4 bases and J by 2 bases, with 6 bases of the junction left unmatched. The CDR3 loop is CASSRGTGGNTEAFF. DNA of the CDR3: TGTGCCAGCAGCCGAGGGACAGGTGGAAACACTGAAGCTTTCTTT.

The chain combines TRBV5-1 with TRBJ2-5; tentatively, D is TRBD1 (5 bases). Germline CDR1 SGHRS, CDR2 YFSETQ. Trimming took off 6 bases at V and 4 bases at J, with 16 bases between the two ends. This CDR3 has 14 residues. Here the CDR3 DNA reads TGCGCCAGCACATCCGGGCAGGGCCTAGAGACCCAGTACTTC. Translation gives CASTSGQGLETQYF.

In its sample, this clone was seen a few times. The chain recombines TRBV7-8 with TRBJ1-3; D uncertain. The germline V and J ends were trimmed by 5 bases and 4 bases, with 9 bases remaining between them. The CDR3 is 13 amino acids. Germline lookup yields CDR1 SGHVS and CDR2 FQNEAQ. The CDR3 sequence: CASSHFGGNTIYF. As DNA, the CDR3 is TGTGCCAGCAGCCATTTTGGGGGAAACACCATATATTTT.

V is TRBV2 and J is TRBJ2-1; perhaps TRBD2 as D (5 bases). The CDR3 is 13 amino acids. Between the trimmed V and J ends, which lost 8 bases and 7 bases, there was a span of 15 bases. Germline V gene sequence: CDR1 SNHLY, CDR2 FYNNEI. CDR3 in DNA: TGTGCCAGCTATCTTGGAGGTTTGAATGAGCAGTTCTTC. Protein product: CASYLGGLNEQFF.

V is TRBV7-2 and J is TRBJ2-5; D remains unclear. Germline V gives CDR1 SGHTA, CDR2 FQGNSA. Trimming removed 1 base from V and 6 bases from J, with 12 bases in between. This CDR3 comprises 14 residues. The chain's CDR3 is CASSLGGTKQTQYF. CDR3 DNA sequence: TGTGCCAGCAGCTTAGGGGGAACGAAACAGACCCAGTACTTC.

V is TRBV5-5 and J is TRBJ1-4; perhaps TRBD1 as D (5 bases). The V and J ends lost 5 bases and 5 bases respectively, with 13 bases between them. Germline CDR1 reads SGHKS; CDR2 reads YYEKEE (reference sequence). CDR3 length: 14 residues. CDR3 sequence: CASRLYEGNEKLFF. The CDR3, as DNA: TGTGCCAGCAGACTCTACGAGGGGAATGAAAAACTGTTTTTT.